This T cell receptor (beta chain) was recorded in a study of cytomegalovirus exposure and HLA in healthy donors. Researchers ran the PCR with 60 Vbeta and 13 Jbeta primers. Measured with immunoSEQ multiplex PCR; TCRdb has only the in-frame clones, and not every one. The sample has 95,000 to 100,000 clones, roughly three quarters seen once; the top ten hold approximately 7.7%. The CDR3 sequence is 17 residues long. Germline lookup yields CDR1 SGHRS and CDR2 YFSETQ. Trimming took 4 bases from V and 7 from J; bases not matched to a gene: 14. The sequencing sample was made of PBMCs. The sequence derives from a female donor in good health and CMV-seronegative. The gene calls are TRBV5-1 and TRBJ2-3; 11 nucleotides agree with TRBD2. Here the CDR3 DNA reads TGCGCCAGCAGCACAGCCGGGACTAGCGGTCCAAGAAATACGCAGTATTTT. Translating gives CASSTAGTSGPRNTQYF.